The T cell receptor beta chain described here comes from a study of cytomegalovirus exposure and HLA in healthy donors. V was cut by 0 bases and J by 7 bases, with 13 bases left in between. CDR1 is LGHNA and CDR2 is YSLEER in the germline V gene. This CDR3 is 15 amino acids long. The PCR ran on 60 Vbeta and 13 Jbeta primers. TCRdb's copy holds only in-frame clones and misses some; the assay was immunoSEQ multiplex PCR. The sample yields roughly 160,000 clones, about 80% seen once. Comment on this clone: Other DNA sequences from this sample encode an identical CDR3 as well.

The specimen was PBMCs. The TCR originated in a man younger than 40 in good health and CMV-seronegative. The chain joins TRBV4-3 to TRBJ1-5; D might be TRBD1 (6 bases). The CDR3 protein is CASSQEQGIGQPQHF. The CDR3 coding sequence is TGCGCCAGCAGCCAAGAACAGGGTATTGGGCAGCCCCAGCATTTT.